A selection of T cell receptor beta chains follows, all from one sample in a study of cytomegalovirus exposure and HLA in healthy donors. Libraries were prepared by immunoSEQ multiplex PCR; TCRdb keeps only in-frame clonotypes and omits some of them. The sample includes roughly 180,000 clones, around four fifths of them seen just once. Sequencing was done on a sample of PBMCs. These receptors came from a man aged 30-40 years in good health and CMV-seronegative. Each CDR3 is given with its conserved first and last residue. A D gene is named only where the DNA matches it firmly. Clone size is stated in some rows and not others, as once, few, many or a class when expanded.

len: 16; d_gene: TRBD2; abundance: -; j_gene: TRBJ2-7; v_gene: TRBV10-3; CDR3aa: CAISEKRGVSSYEQYF; CDR3nt: TGTGCCATCAGTGAGAAGCGGGGGGTGAGCTCCTACGAGCAGTACTTC
len: 15; d_gene: TRBD1; abundance: -; j_gene: TRBJ2-7; v_gene: TRBV9; CDR3aa: CASSVAMDRVYEQYF; CDR3nt: TGTGCCAGCAGCGTAGCTATGGACAGGGTCTACGAGCAGTACTTC
len: 12; d_gene: -; abundance: few; j_gene: TRBJ2-1; v_gene: TRBV7-9; CDR3aa: CSSTDRWHEQFF; CDR3nt: TGTTCCAGCACCGACAGGTGGCATGAGCAGTTCTTC
len: 14; d_gene: -; abundance: once; j_gene: TRBJ1-1; v_gene: TRBV5-1; CDR3aa: CASSLPGRDTEAFF; CDR3nt: TGCGCCAGCAGCTTGCCAGGGAGGGACACTGAAGCTTTCTTT
len: 15; d_gene: TRBD2; abundance: -; j_gene: TRBJ2-7; v_gene: TRBV7-2; CDR3aa: CASRQGLAASYEQYF; CDR3nt: TGTGCCAGCAGACAGGGACTAGCGGCCTCCTACGAGCAGTACTTC
len: 13; d_gene: -; abundance: -; j_gene: TRBJ1-5; v_gene: TRBV10-2; CDR3aa: CASSDIFDQPQHF; CDR3nt: TGCGCCAGCAGTGATATATTTGATCAGCCCCAGCATTTT
len: 18; d_gene: TRBD2; abundance: once; j_gene: TRBJ2-7; v_gene: TRBV7-2; CDR3aa: CASSHLRLAGVLPYEQYF; CDR3nt: TGTGCCAGCAGCCATCTCCGTCTAGCGGGAGTCCTGCCCTACGAGCAGTACTTC
len: 16; d_gene: TRBD1; abundance: -; j_gene: TRBJ2-6; v_gene: TRBV5-6; CDR3aa: CASSSTTGAGANVLTF; CDR3nt: TGTGCCAGCAGCTCAACTACAGGGGCTGGGGCCAACGTCCTGACTTTC
len: 15; d_gene: TRBD1; abundance: once; j_gene: TRBJ1-5; v_gene: TRBV28; CDR3aa: CASSTGQGVAQPQHF; CDR3nt: TGTGCCAGCAGTACCGGACAGGGGGTGGCTCAGCCCCAGCATTTT
len: 15; d_gene: -; abundance: -; j_gene: TRBJ2-1; v_gene: TRBV7-7; CDR3aa: CASSLDGSSYNEQFF; CDR3nt: TGTGCTAGCAGCTTAGACGGGAGCTCCTACAATGAGCAGTTCTTC
len: 14; d_gene: TRBD1; abundance: -; j_gene: TRBJ1-5; v_gene: TRBV28; CDR3aa: CASIRTGGDGPQHF; CDR3nt: TGTGCCAGCATCCGGACAGGGGGCGACGGGCCCCAGCATTTT
len: 14; d_gene: -; abundance: -; j_gene: TRBJ2-1; v_gene: TRBV28; CDR3aa: CASSSGTSYNEQFF; CDR3nt: TGTGCCAGCAGTTCCGGGACTTCCTACAATGAGCAGTTCTTC
len: 11; d_gene: -; abundance: once; j_gene: TRBJ1-1; v_gene: TRBV11-2; CDR3aa: CASSSGGGAFF; CDR3nt: TGTGCCAGCAGCTCCGGCGGGGGGGCTTTCTTT
len: 16; d_gene: -; abundance: -; j_gene: TRBJ2-4; v_gene: TRBV4-2; CDR3aa: CASSQEPGGVKNIQYF; CDR3nt: TGTGCCAGCAGCCAAGAACCCGGCGGGGTAAAAAACATTCAGTACTTC
len: 14; d_gene: -; abundance: once; j_gene: TRBJ2-2; v_gene: TRBV9; CDR3aa: CASSVGGNTGELFF; CDR3nt: TGTGCCAGCAGCGTGGGAGGAAACACCGGGGAGCTGTTTTTT
len: 13; d_gene: TRBD1; abundance: few; j_gene: TRBJ1-1; v_gene: TRBV19; CDR3aa: CASRGQGDTEAFF; CDR3nt: TGTGCCAGTAGGGGACAGGGAGACACTGAAGCTTTCTTT
len: 12; d_gene: -; abundance: -; j_gene: TRBJ1-2; v_gene: TRBV7-8; CDR3aa: CASSPEPGGYTF; CDR3nt: TGTGCCAGCAGCCCAGAACCAGGAGGCTACACCTTC
len: 15; d_gene: TRBD2; abundance: -; j_gene: TRBJ2-7; v_gene: TRBV6-5; CDR3aa: CASSYSSGRGNEQYF; CDR3nt: TGTGCCAGCAGTTACTCGAGCGGGAGGGGGAACGAGCAGTACTTC
len: 15; d_gene: TRBD1; abundance: -; j_gene: TRBJ1-1; v_gene: TRBV6-1; CDR3aa: CASSVTGVGDTEAFF; CDR3nt: TGTGCCAGCAGTGTAACAGGGGTAGGGGACACTGAAGCTTTCTTT
len: 15; d_gene: TRBD1; abundance: -; j_gene: TRBJ1-5; v_gene: TRBV30; CDR3aa: CAWSLGTGNNQPQHF; CDR3nt: TGTGCCTGGAGTTTGGGGACAGGGAACAATCAGCCCCAGCATTTT
len: 13; d_gene: -; abundance: -; j_gene: TRBJ2-7; v_gene: TRBV5-5; CDR3aa: CASSLVASYEQYF; CDR3nt: TGTGCCAGCAGCTTGGTAGCTAGCTACGAGCAGTACTTC
len: 17; d_gene: TRBD1; abundance: -; j_gene: TRBJ2-3; v_gene: TRBV5-6; CDR3aa: CASSLSVGTEFTDTQYF; CDR3nt: TGTGCCAGCAGCTTGAGTGTGGGGACAGAGTTCACAGATACGCAGTATTTT
len: 12; d_gene: TRBD1; abundance: -; j_gene: TRBJ1-2; v_gene: TRBV11-3; CDR3aa: CASSLTTGDVTF; CDR3nt: TGTGCCAGCAGCTTAACAACAGGGGATGTGACCTTC
len: 14; d_gene: -; abundance: few; j_gene: TRBJ1-1; v_gene: TRBV2; CDR3aa: CASSDGRGDTEAFF; CDR3nt: TGTGCCAGCAGTGACGGTCGGGGTGACACTGAAGCTTTCTTT
len: 16; d_gene: TRBD1; abundance: once; j_gene: TRBJ2-2; v_gene: TRBV6-5; CDR3aa: CASSYGTAVDTGELFF; CDR3nt: TGTGCCAGCAGTTACGGGACAGCTGTCGACACCGGGGAGCTGTTTTTT
len: 13; d_gene: -; abundance: -; j_gene: TRBJ2-7; v_gene: TRBV6-5; CDR3aa: CASSWRENYEQYF; CDR3nt: TGTGCCAGCAGTTGGAGGGAGAACTACGAGCAGTACTTC
len: 13; d_gene: TRBD1; abundance: -; j_gene: TRBJ1-2; v_gene: TRBV7-8; CDR3aa: CASSFGQGVGYTF; CDR3nt: TGTGCCAGCAGCTTTGGACAGGGGGTAGGCTACACCTTC
len: 13; d_gene: TRBD1; abundance: -; j_gene: TRBJ2-7; v_gene: TRBV30; CDR3aa: CAWTGTGAYEQYF; CDR3nt: TGTGCCTGGACCGGGACAGGGGCCTACGAGCAGTACTTC